This T cell receptor beta chain was sequenced during a study of shared clonotypes between healthy human individuals. Background on the study: Each donor's CD4 naive and CD4 memory cells filled three plates apiece, CD8 naive two, and CD8 memory one.

Germline CDR1 and CDR2: SGHKS and YYEKEE (reference sequence). The V and J ends lost 0 bases and 0 bases respectively, with 8 bases between them. The CDR3 is 15 residues long. Genomic DNA from each subset was divided evenly over several immunoSEQ plates. Some clones are missing from TCRdb's copy, which holds only in-frame ones; the method was immunoSEQ multiplex PCR. The sample yields about 730,000 clones, approximately 77% seen once. On this clone: Its antigen is not known.

General study points: Across a handful of donors, naive CD4 shared 5% to 6.5%, naive CD8 about 3.2%, memory CD4 2% to 2.5%, memory CD8 around 0.42%. Generation probabilities of non-shared clonotypes were lower (relative to those shared by all four donors).

This TCR was sampled from a woman in her 30s in good health. The chain has TRBV5-5 and TRBJ2-3, with D possibly TRBD1 on 5 matching bases. Sequenced: memory CD4+ T cells sorted from blood. Stated subset: CD45RA-negative fraction. The CDR3 DNA reads as TGTGCCAGCAGCTTGGTGAAGGGGAGCACAGATACGCAGTATTTT. As protein: CASSLVKGSTDTQYF.